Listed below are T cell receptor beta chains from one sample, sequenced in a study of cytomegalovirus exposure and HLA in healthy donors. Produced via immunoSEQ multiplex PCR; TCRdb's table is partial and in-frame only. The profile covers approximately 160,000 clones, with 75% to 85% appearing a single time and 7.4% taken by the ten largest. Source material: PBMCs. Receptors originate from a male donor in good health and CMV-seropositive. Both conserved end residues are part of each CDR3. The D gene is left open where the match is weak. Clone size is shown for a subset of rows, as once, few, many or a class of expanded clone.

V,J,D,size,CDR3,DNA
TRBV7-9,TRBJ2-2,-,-,CASSLTTGRSGELFF,TGTGCCAGCAGCTTGACAACAGGGAGATCCGGGGAGCTGTTTTTT
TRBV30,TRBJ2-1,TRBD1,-,CAWSGLDRGLYNEQFF,TGTGCCTGGAGTGGGCTGGACAGGGGACTGTACAATGAGCAGTTCTTC
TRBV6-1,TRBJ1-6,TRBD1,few,CASSEGGRTGGRALHF,TGTGCCAGCAGTGAAGGGGGACGGACAGGGGGCAGAGCCCTCCACTTT
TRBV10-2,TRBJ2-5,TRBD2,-,CASGPALAGEVTQYF,TGCGCCAGCGGCCCGGCACTAGCGGGGGAAGTGACCCAGTACTTC
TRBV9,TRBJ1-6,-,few,CASSRGQGGNSPLHF,TGTGCCAGCAGCCGCGGCCAGGGAGGCAATTCACCCCTCCACTTT
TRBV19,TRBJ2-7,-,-,CASRQAGEQYF,TGTGCCAGTAGACAGGCGGGAGAGCAGTACTTC
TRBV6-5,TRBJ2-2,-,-,CATEKTSLGELFF,TGTGCCACAGAAAAAACATCCTTGGGGGAGCTGTTTTTT
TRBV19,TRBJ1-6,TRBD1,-,CASSLGDSNSPLHF,TGTGCCAGTAGTCTCGGGGACAGTAATTCACCCCTCCACTTT
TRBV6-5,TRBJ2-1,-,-,CASSYPPSNEQFF,TGTGCCAGCAGTTACCCCCCGAGCAATGAGCAGTTCTTC
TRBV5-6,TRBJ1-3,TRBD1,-,CASSRDRDVNSGNTIYF,TGTGCCAGCAGCCGAGACAGGGATGTGAACTCTGGAAACACCATATATTTT
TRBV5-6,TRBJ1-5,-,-,CASSVADGNQPQHF,TGTGCCAGCAGCGTCGCGGATGGCAATCAGCCCCAGCATTTT
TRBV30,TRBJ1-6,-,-,CAWSWGPVRANSPLHF,TGTGCCTGGAGTTGGGGTCCGGTCAGGGCTAATTCACCCCTCCACTTT
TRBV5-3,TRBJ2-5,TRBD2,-,CARGRSLAEGETQYF,TGTGCCAGGGGTCGAAGTCTAGCGGAGGGGGAGACCCAGTACTTC
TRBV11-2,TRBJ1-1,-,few,CASSLERNTEAFF,TGTGCCAGCAGCCTCGAGAGGAACACTGAAGCTTTCTTT
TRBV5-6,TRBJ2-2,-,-,CASSSGTNTGELFF,TGTGCCAGCAGCTCCGGGACGAACACCGGGGAGCTGTTTTTT
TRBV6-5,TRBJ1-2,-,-,CASSQDRYGYTF,TGTGCCAGCAGCCAGGACAGATATGGCTACACCTTC
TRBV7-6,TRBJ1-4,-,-,CASSPTGRDEKLFF,TGTGCCAGCTCCCCTACCGGCCGGGATGAAAAACTGTTTTTT
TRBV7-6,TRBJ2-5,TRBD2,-,CASVTSPGLAEETQYF,TGTGCCAGCGTTACCTCCCCTGGACTAGCGGAAGAGACCCAGTACTTC
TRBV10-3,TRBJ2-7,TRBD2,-,CAISGETLTGGEQYF,TGTGCCATCAGTGGGGAGACCTTAACGGGGGGCGAGCAGTACTTC
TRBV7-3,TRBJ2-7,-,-,CASSLRPVYEQYF,TGTGCCAGCAGCTTACGCCCGGTTTACGAGCAGTACTTC
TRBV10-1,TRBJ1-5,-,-,CASSEEAHQGPRYLSNQPQHF,TGCGCCAGCAGTGAGGAGGCCCATCAGGGCCCCCGTTACCTTAGCAATCAGCCCCAGCATTTT
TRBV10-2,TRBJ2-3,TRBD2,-,CASSESIASGGVTDTQYF,TGCGCCAGCAGTGAGTCGATCGCTAGCGGGGGGGTCACAGATACGCAGTATTTT
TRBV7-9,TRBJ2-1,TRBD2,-,CASSLVAGGYNEQFF,TGTGCCAGCAGCTTAGTAGCGGGGGGGTACAATGAGCAGTTCTTC
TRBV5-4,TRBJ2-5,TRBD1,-,CASSLGGTGETQYF,TGTGCCAGCAGCTTGGGAGGGACAGGGGAGACCCAGTACTTC
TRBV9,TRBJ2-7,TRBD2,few,CASSPSGGTYYEQYF,TGTGCCAGCAGCCCAAGCGGGGGGACCTACTACGAGCAGTACTTC
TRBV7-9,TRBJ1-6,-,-,CASSLVGQSNSPLHF,TGTGCCAGCAGCTTAGTTGGGCAGAGTAATTCACCCCTCCACTTT
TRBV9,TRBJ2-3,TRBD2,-,CASSASSGGAGDTQYF,TGTGCCAGCAGCGCCTCTAGCGGGGGGGCCGGTGATACGCAGTATTTT
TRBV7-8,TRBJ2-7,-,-,CASSLEGVLYF,TGTGCCAGCAGCTTAGAGGGGGTTTTGTACTTC
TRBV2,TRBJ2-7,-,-,CASSEAISSYEQYF,TGTGCCAGCAGTGAGGCAATCTCCTCCTACGAGCAGTACTTC
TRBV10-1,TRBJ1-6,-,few,CASSDRRNSPLHF,TGCGCCAGCTCGGACAGACGGAATTCACCCCTCCACTTT
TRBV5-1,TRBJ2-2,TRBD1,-,CASSLGGVGTGRTGELFF,TGCGCCAGCAGCTTGGGTGGTGTCGGGACAGGGAGAACCGGGGAGCTGTTTTTT
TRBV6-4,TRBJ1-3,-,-,CASRLHGTPGNTIYF,TGTGCCAGCAGACTACACGGGACTCCTGGAAACACCATATATTTT
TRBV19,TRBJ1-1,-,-,CASSMGRMMNTEAFF,TGTGCCAGTAGTATGGGGCGGATGATGAACACTGAAGCTTTCTTT
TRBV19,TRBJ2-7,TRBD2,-,CASSIPSGEGKQYF,TGTGCCAGTAGTATACCTAGCGGAGAGGGCAAGCAGTACTTC
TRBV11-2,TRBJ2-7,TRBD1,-,CASSSGQGNDEQYF,TGTGCCAGCAGCTCGGGACAGGGTAACGACGAGCAGTACTTC
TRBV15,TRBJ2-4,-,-,CATSRDQGIQYF,TGTGCCACCAGCAGAGATCAGGGCATTCAGTACTTC
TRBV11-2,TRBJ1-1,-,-,CASRRPGENTEAFF,TGTGCCAGCAGGAGACCGGGAGAGAACACTGAAGCTTTCTTT
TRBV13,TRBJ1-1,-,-,CASSFPGTRAFF,TGTGCCAGCAGCTTCCCCGGGACAAGGGCTTTCTTT
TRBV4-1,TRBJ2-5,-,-,CASSQVLQVKETQYF,TGCGCCAGCAGCCAAGTTCTGCAGGTTAAAGAGACCCAGTACTTC
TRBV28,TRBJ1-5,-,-,CASSPPSRDQPQHF,TGTGCCAGCAGTCCGCCCTCCAGGGATCAGCCCCAGCATTTT
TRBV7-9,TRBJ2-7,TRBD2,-,CASSLGGGGHEQYF,TGTGCCAGCAGCTTAGGGGGCGGGGGACACGAGCAGTACTTC
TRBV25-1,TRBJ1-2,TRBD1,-,CASSGQGYYGYTF,TGTGCCAGCAGTGGACAGGGGTACTATGGCTACACCTTC
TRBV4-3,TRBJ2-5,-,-,CASSRSHQETQYF,TGCGCCAGCAGTCGGAGCCACCAAGAGACCCAGTACTTC
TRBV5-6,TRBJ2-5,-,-,CASSQTGRWETQYF,TGTGCCAGCAGCCAGACAGGGAGGTGGGAGACCCAGTACTTC
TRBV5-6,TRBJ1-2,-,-,CASSLGRDYGYTF,TGTGCCAGCAGCTTGGGCAGGGACTATGGCTACACCTTC